What follows are 15 T cell receptor beta chains derived from one specimen sequenced in a study of beta chain features in type 1 diabetes. Whole-study findings and limits: Significant though moderate, a shortening of TCRB CDR3s appeared in all four CD4+ subsets of Type 1 diabetes patients.

These receptors' antigens are unknown. Sequenced material consisted of expressed TCRB transcripts (all of the isolated RNA was reverse transcribed). TCRdb's copy holds only in-frame clones and misses some; the assay was immunoSEQ multiplex PCR. In the table there are about 650,000 clones, around 12% of which are singletons. Specimen: naive CD4+ T cells from blood. Receptor source: a man aged 25-45 years with type 1 diabetes.

The sample holds a few counts of this clone. The chain employs TRBV25-1 and TRBJ2-1; a possible D gene is TRBD1 (6 bases). The CDR3 extends over 15 amino acids. Trimming stripped 5 bases from V and 2 bases from J, with 13 bases between. The germline V gene encodes CDR1 MGHDK and CDR2 SYGVNS. The DNA for the CDR3 is TGTGCCAGCAGTCGAAGGGGGACACCCTACAATGAGCAGTTCTTC. The encoded protein is CASSRRGTPYNEQFF. Supplemented by reference TRBV25-1 and TRBJ2-1, the full variable domain reads EADIYQTPRYLVIGTGKKITLECSQTMGHDKMYWYQQDPGMELHLIHYSYGVNSTEKGDLSSESTVSRIRTEHFPLTLESARPSHTSQYLCASSRRGTPYNEQFFGPGTRLTVL.

Only a few counts were recorded for this clone. The genes are TRBV9 and TRBJ1-6; TRBD1 matches 9 bases. The CDR3 spans 15 residues. With V trimmed by 4 bases and J by 7 bases, 6 bases remained unmatched. CDR1 and CDR2 (germline): SGDLS, YYNGEE. The CDR3 is CASSPRDRVNSPLHF. The DNA for the CDR3 is TGTGCCAGCAGCCCCCGGGACAGGGTAAATTCACCCCTCCACTTT.

This clone was seen only a few times. J is TRBJ2-7 and V is TRBV2, with 10 nucleotides matching TRBD2. With V trimmed by 6 bases and J by 3 bases, 5 bases remained unmatched. This CDR3 comprises 14 residues. Germline CDR1 SNHLY, CDR2 FYNNEI. The CDR3 DNA is TGTGCCAGCAGCACTAGCGGGGTACACTACGAGCAGTACTTC. Translated: CASSTSGVHYEQYF. Drawing the rest from reference TRBV2 and TRBJ2-7, the complete variable domain is EPEVTQTPSHQVTQMGQEVILRCVPISNHLYFYWYRQILGQKVEFLVSFYNNEISEKSEIFDDQFSVERPDGSNFTLKIRSTKLEDSAMYFCASSTSGVHYEQYFGPGTRLTVT.

The chain couples TRBV5-1 to TRBJ2-5; tentative D call: TRBD2 (5 bases). The CDR3 sequence is 15 residues long. V was shortened by 1 base and J by 4 bases, with 14 bases between the two germline ends. CDR1 SGHRS and CDR2 YFSETQ come from the germline V gene. In nucleotides, the CDR3 is TGCGCCAGCAGCTTGAAACAACCGAGGGTAGAGACCCAGTACTTC. It codes for CASSLKQPRVETQYF.

This clone was counted only a few times. The chain joins TRBV7-2 to TRBJ2-5, with D hard to call. The germline V gene has CDR1 SGHTA and CDR2 FQGNSA. The CDR3 is made up of 13 amino acids. V shed 1 base and J shed 4 bases, with 7 bases lying between them. The CDR3 loop reads CASSLDSGETQYF. CDR3 bases: TGTGCCAGCAGCTTAGATTCCGGAGAGACCCAGTACTTC.

The chain links TRBV2 to TRBJ1-2; D is uncertain. The ends were cut back, 6 bases at V and 4 bases at J, with 12 bases in the middle. Germline lookup yields CDR1 SNHLY and CDR2 FYNNEI. The CDR3 loop spans 13 amino acids. The CDR3 spells CASSPASSYGYTF. CDR3 coding DNA: TGTGCCAGCAGCCCGGCCAGTAGCTATGGCTACACCTTC. The full variable domain, its missing parts supplied by reference TRBV2 and TRBJ1-2, is EPEVTQTPSHQVTQMGQEVILRCVPISNHLYFYWYRQILGQKVEFLVSFYNNEISEKSEIFDDQFSVERPDGSNFTLKIRSTKLEDSAMYFCASSPASSYGYTFGSGTRLTVV.

This clone was observed a few times. This rearrangement joins TRBV11-2 to TRBJ2-3; 9 positions agree with TRBD2. This CDR3 has 15 residues. V trimming: 5 bases; J trimming: 6 bases; junction bases outside the gene matches: 9. The germline V gene encodes CDR1 SGHAT and CDR2 FQNNGV. The CDR3 loop reads CASSHLAGTRDTQYF. CDR3 sequence (DNA): TGTGCCAGCAGCCATCTAGCGGGGACTAGGGATACGCAGTATTTT.

This clone appeared a few times. The chain carries TRBV7-2 and TRBJ1-4; unclear D gene. The CDR3 has 14 amino acids. V was clipped by 0 bases and J by 4 bases, with 6 bases between them. The germline gives CDR1 SGHTA, CDR2 FQGNSA. For the CDR3, the DNA is TGTGCCAGCAGCTTAGCGCGGATTAATGAAAAACTGTTTTTT. Residues: CASSLARINEKLFF.

The gene calls are TRBV6-1 and TRBJ2-7, with 9 bases lining up with TRBD1. V lost 6 bases, J lost 1 base, and 1 base stayed unmatched. The CDR3 spans 13 residues. CDR1 MNHNS and CDR2 SASEGT come from the germline V gene. This CDR3 is CASRTGGSYEQYF. In DNA, the CDR3 is TGTGCCAGCAGGACAGGGGGTTCCTACGAGCAGTACTTC.

This clone was seen just once. Other DNA sequences within the sample encode an identical CDR3. The chain combines TRBV19 with TRBJ2-7; D not resolved. V was cut by 2 bases and J by 3 bases, with 11 bases left in between. Germline V lookup: CDR1 LNHDA, CDR2 SQIVND (reference sequence). This CDR3 spans 14 amino acids. In DNA form, the CDR3 reads TGTGCCAGTAGTATAAGGTCAGGCAGCTACGAGCAGTACTTC. As protein: CASSIRSGSYEQYF.

This clone was seen a handful of times. The CDR3 coding sequence is TGTGCCAGCAGCTTAGTCAGGGAAGAGACCCAGTACTTC. It codes for CASSLVREETQYF. The rearrangement links TRBV7-3 to TRBJ2-5, with TRBD1 as a possible D gene (5 bases). Deletions cut 2 bases from V and 3 bases from J, with 7 bases between. This CDR3 spans 13 amino acids. The germline V gene encodes CDR1 SGHTA and CDR2 FQGTGA.

The chain employs TRBV10-3 and TRBJ2-1, with TRBD1 as a possible D gene (5 bases). CDR3 length equals 14 residues. Germline V gene data show CDR1 as ENHRY and CDR2 as SYGVKD. Trimming removed 0 bases at V and 10 bases at J, with 13 bases between. The CDR3 nucleotides read TGTGCCATCAGTGAGTCTAACGGATCAGGGGAGCAGTTCTTC. This encodes CAISESNGSGEQFF.

In the case of this clone: The same CDR3 also results from other DNA sequences found in this sample. V and J are TRBV5-4 and TRBJ1-1; D not certain. V was shortened by 1 base and J by 3 bases, with 7 bases between the two germline ends. This CDR3 has 13 residues. Germline V lookup: CDR1 SGHNT, CDR2 YYREEE (reference sequence). CDR3 DNA: TGTGCCAGCAGCTTGCAGGAGGACACTGAAGCTTTCTTT. Protein sequence: CASSLQEDTEAFF.

This clone was seen a handful of times. The V and J genes are TRBV5-1 and TRBJ2-7; 7 bases are shared with TRBD1. V lost 5 bases to trimming and J lost 0 bases; unmatched junction nucleotides: 11. Germline-derived CDR1 and CDR2 are SGHRS and YFSETQ. The CDR3 runs 16 residues. CDR3 residues: CASSQPRDRDSYEQYF. The CDR3 DNA is TGCGCCAGCAGTCAACCCCGAGACAGGGACTCCTACGAGCAGTACTTC.

This clone was picked up a small number of times. The rearrangement uses TRBV18 and TRBJ1-5; D may be TRBD1 (5 bases). From germline, CDR1 is KGHSH and CDR2 LQKENI. V was clipped by 0 bases and J by 0 bases, with 6 bases between them. The CDR3 has 15 residues. CDR3 protein: CASSPPGDSNQPQHF. As DNA, the CDR3 is TGTGCCAGCTCACCACCGGGGGATAGCAATCAGCCCCAGCATTTT.